The clone carrying this TCR beta chain was observed a handful of times. Its antigen is currently unknown. The length of the CDR3 is 15 residues. From germline, CDR1 is LGHDT and CDR2 YNNKEL (reference sequence). The V segment lost 4 bases and the J segment 10 bases; nucleotides outside the gene matches: 8. This entry belongs to a study of human T cells and chemical hapten exposure. Time point specified: healthy volunteer bleed at 2 weeks. Unfractionated whole blood served as the source for total RNA extraction. The study's findings and limits: DPC sensitization produced no change in TCRs with frequency above 1 in 1000.

Per the study methods: A per-sample median of roughly 96,000 TCRs was observed, with a range of roughly 20,000 to 750,000. TCRdb reanalysed the RACE reads using MiXCR and keeps one entry per CDR3 protein. For this entry, the V and J calls and clone size follow TCRdb and not the study's own pipeline. The sample includes over 85,000 distinct CDR3 sequences, around 8.8% of them seen just once. This chain uses TRBV3-1 with TRBJ2-1; TRBD2 agrees at 12 bases. This sequence originates from a female donor in good health. Some clones in this sample may be carry-over from other donors' samples. The sequencing sample was made of whole blood. In DNA, the CDR3 is TGTGCCAGCAGCCTACGACTAGCGGGAGCGCGGGAGCAGTTCTTC. This translates into CASSLRLAGAREQFF.